These T cell receptor beta chains were read from a single sample in a study of blood T cell repertoires in COVID-19. The method was immunoSEQ multiplex PCR; TCRdb's version includes in-frame clones alone and lacks a portion of them. The sample includes 120,000 to 150,000 clones, roughly 78% of them seen just once. The sample taken for sequencing was peripheral blood. The receptors were sampled from a man between 60 and 75 years old with acute or convalescent COVID-19. CDR3s include the opening cysteine and the closing phenylalanine or tryptophan. The D gene is left open where the match is weak. Rows may omit the clone size; those that give it use once, few, many or a size class.

TRBJ2-3,-,TRBV9,-,12,TGTGCCAGCAGCGTGGGCTCAGATACGCAGTATTTT,CASSVGSDTQYF
TRBJ1-1,-,TRBV28,once,14,TGTGCCAGCAGTTTATCACAAGGGGTCACTGAAGCTTTCTTT,CASSLSQGVTEAFF
TRBJ2-5,TRBD1,TRBV7-2,-,16,TGTGCCAGCAGCACAGTGGGGGACAGGTGGGGGACTGCCCAGTACTTC,CASSTVGDRWGTAQYF
TRBJ2-5,TRBD1,TRBV11-1,-,13,TGTGCCAGCAGCTCGGGGACAGAAGAGACCCAGTACTTC,CASSSGTEETQYF
TRBJ2-2,TRBD1,TRBV2,-,15,TGTGCCAGCAGGCAGGACAGGGGTTACACCGGGGAGCTGTTTTTT,CASRQDRGYTGELFF
TRBJ1-2,TRBD1,TRBV15,-,19,TGTGCCACCAGCAGAGATTTAGGGGGCCACCCCCACAAAATGGGAGGCTACACCTTC,CATSRDLGGHPHKMGGYTF
TRBJ2-6,-,TRBV28,-,15,TGTGCCAGCAGTGCCGGGAGCTCTGGGGCCAACGTCCTGACTTTC,CASSAGSSGANVLTF
TRBJ2-1,TRBD2,TRBV7-3,-,15,TGTGCCAGCAGCTTAAGACTAGCGGTAACCAATGAGCAGTTCTTC,CASSLRLAVTNEQFF
TRBJ2-7,-,TRBV30,-,12,TGTGCCTGGAGTGTACGAGGGGGATCGGTGTACTTC,CAWSVRGGSVYF
TRBJ2-7,-,TRBV11-2,few,11,TGTGCCAGCAGCTCATCCTACGAGCAGTACTTC,CASSSSYEQYF
TRBJ1-2,-,TRBV7-9,once,15,TGTGCCAGCAGCTTAGCAGACAGGAGGAACTATGGCTACACCTTC,CASSLADRRNYGYTF
TRBJ1-2,TRBD1,TRBV4-2,few,15,TGTGCCAGCAGCCAGTCTCAAGGGACAGCTTATGGCTACACCTTC,CASSQSQGTAYGYTF
TRBJ2-5,-,TRBV9,few,16,TGTGCCAGCAGCGTAGGTGACGGGAGAGGGGAAGAGACCCAGTACTTC,CASSVGDGRGEETQYF